The rows below give T cell receptor beta chains drawn from one sample of a study of early T cells in non-severe SARS-CoV-2 infection. TCRdb recomputed calls from the 5' RACE reads with MiXCR, one row per CDR3 protein. This sample has roughly 35,000 distinct CDR3 sequences, with over 6.5% found just once. Sequenced material: whole blood. The receptors stem from an adult who was a healthcare worker with PCR-confirmed SARS-CoV-2 infection or an uninfected control (not recorded which). CDR3s include the opening cysteine and the closing phenylalanine or tryptophan. A D gene is named only where the DNA matches it firmly. Not every row has a clone size; where given, it reads once, few, many or a size class.

d_gene,j_gene,len,abundance,v_gene,CDR3aa,CDR3nt
TRBD1,TRBJ1-5,16,.,TRBV28,CASPPSGQGSNQPQHF,TGTGCCAGCCCTCCCTCGGGACAGGGGAGCAATCAGCCCCAGCATTTT
TRBD1,TRBJ1-2,14,many,TRBV25-1,CASSGDRVPTDYTF,TGTGCCAGCAGTGGGGACAGGGTTCCTACCGATTACACCTTC
.,TRBJ2-5,14,many,TRBV29-1,CSVEQFSNQETQYF,TGCAGCGTTGAACAGTTTTCGAACCAAGAGACCCAGTACTTC
TRBD2,TRBJ2-5,14,many,TRBV7-9,CASSGGGRMETQYF,TGTGCCAGTTCGGGAGGGGGACGGATGGAGACCCAGTACTTC
.,TRBJ2-3,11,.,TRBV14,CASSQADTQYF,TGTGCCAGCAGCCAAGCGGATACGCAGTATTTT
.,TRBJ1-4,14,many,TRBV18,CASSRASSNEKLFF,TGTGCCAGCTCTCGGGCGTCATCTAATGAAAAACTGTTTTTT
.,TRBJ2-7,14,.,TRBV30,CAWSRVLSSYEQYF,TGTGCCTGGAGTCGGGTTTTGAGCTCCTACGAGCAGTACTTC
.,TRBJ1-6,13,many,TRBV7-2,CASSPRPNSPLHF,TGTGCCAGCAGCCCTAGGCCCAATTCACCCCTCCACTTT
TRBD1,TRBJ2-5,16,many,TRBV5-8,CASSLARQGVQETQYF,TGTGCCAGCAGCTTGGCTCGCCAGGGGGTCCAAGAGACCCAGTACTTC
.,TRBJ2-5,15,.,TRBV6-5,CASTPAGRGMETQYF,TGTGCCAGCACTCCAGCGGGGAGGGGGATGGAGACCCAGTACTTC
.,TRBJ2-2,14,many,TRBV11-3,CASSLEPGTGELFF,TGTGCCAGCAGCTTAGAGCCAGGGACCGGGGAGCTGTTTTTT
.,TRBJ2-5,12,few,TRBV7-8,CASTQFQETQYF,TGTGCCAGCACACAATTTCAAGAGACCCAGTACTTC
.,TRBJ2-1,13,many,TRBV20-1,CSAGSLEFGEQFF,TGCAGTGCCGGGAGTCTTGAGTTCGGTGAGCAGTTCTTC
.,TRBJ2-3,14,few,TRBV19,CASRDSANTDTQYF,TGTGCCAGTCGAGACAGCGCTAACACAGATACGCAGTATTTT
.,TRBJ2-5,14,few,TRBV10-2,CASSEFGQGETQYF,TGCGCCAGCAGTGAGTTCGGCCAGGGAGAGACCCAGTACTTC
.,TRBJ1-1,15,.,TRBV12-3/TRBV12-4,CASSFGRVANTEAFF,TGTGCCAGCAGTTTTGGGAGGGTAGCGAACACTGAAGCTTTCTTT
.,TRBJ2-3,14,many,TRBV12-3/TRBV12-4,CASSVLAGTDTQYF,TGTGCCAGCAGTGTACTAGCAGGCACAGATACGCAGTATTTT
.,TRBJ1-5,15,.,TRBV15,CATSRAIEGNQPQHF,TGTGCCACCAGCAGGGCCATTGAAGGCAATCAGCCCCAGCATTTT
.,TRBJ1-1,13,few,TRBV20-1,CSASRTGNTEAFF,TGCAGTGCTAGCCGGACGGGGAACACTGAAGCTTTCTTT
.,TRBJ1-1,15,many,TRBV7-3,CASSSQTGMNTEAFF,TGTGCCAGCAGCTCCCAGACGGGGATGAACACTGAAGCTTTCTTT
TRBD1,TRBJ2-5,13,many,TRBV28,CASSGQGLETQYF,TGTGCCAGCAGTGGACAGGGATTAGAGACCCAGTACTTC
.,TRBJ2-2,14,many,TRBV10-3,CAIRPGLEPGELFF,TGTGCCATCAGGCCGGGACTTGAGCCCGGGGAGCTGTTTTTT
.,TRBJ2-1,13,.,TRBV12-3/TRBV12-4,CASSLTLRGEQFF,TGTGCCAGCAGTTTAACTCTCCGAGGTGAGCAGTTCTTC
.,TRBJ1-4,13,many,TRBV20-1,CSARDPSNEKLFF,TGCAGTGCTAGAGATCCTTCTAATGAAAAACTGTTTTTT
.,TRBJ2-1,11,many,TRBV7-6,CASSLMNEQFF,TGTGCCAGCAGCTTGATGAATGAGCAGTTCTTC
.,TRBJ2-7,14,few,TRBV19,CASSMQGGSYEQYF,TGTGCCAGTAGTATGCAGGGAGGATCCTACGAGCAGTACTTC
.,TRBJ2-3,13,many,TRBV20-1,CSARDRLADTQYF,TGCAGTGCTAGAGACCGCCTAGCGGATACGCAGTATTTT
TRBD1,TRBJ2-2,14,many,TRBV27,CASRDRVSTGELFF,TGTGCCAGCAGGGACAGGGTTTCAACCGGGGAGCTGTTTTTT
TRBD1,TRBJ2-6,18,many,TRBV4-1,CASSQENRGRPGANVLTF,TGCGCCAGCAGCCAAGAGAACAGGGGGCGACCTGGGGCCAACGTCCTGACTTTC